These 18 T cell receptor beta chains were all obtained from the same sample, sequenced in a study of OX40 agonist ivuxolimab in advanced cancers. Method: immunoSEQ multiplex PCR; TCRdb's copy keeps in-frame clones and lacks some. Of roughly 70,000 clones detected, approximately 90% appear once; the ten largest clones hold roughly 0.56%. This material consisted of CD4+ or CD8+ T cells sorted from blood, taken in a trial of the OX40 agonist ivuxolimab. All receptors come from an adult with an advanced solid tumor such as melanoma, head and neck, liver or kidney cancer.

V gene TRBV7-3 combines with J gene TRBJ2-1; 13 bases are shared with TRBD2. The CDR3 consists of 19 residues. CDR1 SGHTA and CDR2 FQGTGA come from the germline V gene. J was trimmed by 0 bases and V by 5 bases; bases with no gene match: 10. The CDR3 DNA sequence: TGTGCCAGCAGCAAAACCGGGACTAGCGGGACGAGCTCCTACAATGAGCAGTTCTTC. This translates into CASSKTGTSGTSSYNEQFF.

The chain recombines TRBV2 with TRBJ1-1; a weak D match, TRBD1 (6 bases). The CDR3 covers 13 residues. Germline V CDR1 and CDR2: SNHLY, FYNNEI. The germline V and J ends were trimmed by 7 bases and 0 bases, with 9 bases remaining between them. CDR3 in DNA: TGTGCCAGCAACAGGGATTTGAACACTGAAGCTTTCTTT. Its translation: CASNRDLNTEAFF.

The CDR3: CASSLAEGSSTIYF. As DNA, the CDR3 is TGTGCCAGCAGCTTAGCGGAGGGATCTAGCACCATATATTTT. The rearrangement links TRBV7-9 to TRBJ1-3; unclear D gene. The length of the CDR3 is 14 residues. V was trimmed by 0 bases and J by 9 bases, leaving 12 bases between them. The germline V gene encodes CDR1 SEHNR and CDR2 FQNEAQ (reference sequence).

This chain joins TRBV6-5 and TRBJ1-1, with D perhaps matching TRBD1 (5 bases). CDR3 length: 13 residues. CDR1 is MNHEY and CDR2 is SVGAGI in the germline V gene. The germline V and J ends were trimmed by 7 bases and 4 bases, with 13 bases remaining between them. DNA of the CDR3: TGTGCCAGCACCAAAAACGGGGGCACTGAAGCTTTCTTT. It codes for CASTKNGGTEAFF.

The chain joins TRBV5-1 to TRBJ1-2; perhaps TRBD1 as D (5 bases). The germline V gene encodes CDR1 SGHRS and CDR2 YFSETQ. V lost 0 bases, J lost 3 bases, and 9 bases lay in between. This CDR3 spans 14 amino acids. Written as DNA, the CDR3 is TGCGCCAGCAGCTTGGACGGGGCCTACTATGGCTACACCTTC. Translation gives CASSLDGAYYGYTF.

This clone was found once. This sequence joins TRBV11-3 and TRBJ2-1; 8 bases are shared with TRBD1. J gave up 4 bases and V 5 bases, and 7 bases lay outside the gene matches. Germline loops: CDR1 SGHNT, CDR2 YENEEA. The CDR3 loop spans 15 amino acids. CDR3 DNA: TGTGCCAGCAGCCCTCAGGGACAGGCTTACAATGAGCAGTTCTTC. This codes for CASSPQGQAYNEQFF.

The J gene is TRBJ2-2, the V gene TRBV4-2; TRBD2 aligns across 8 bases. Germline values: CDR1 LGHNA, CDR2 YNFKEQ. This CDR3 is built from 15 residues. Trimming at V came to 1 base and at J to 7 bases, leaving 5 bases not matched to a gene. The CDR3 sequence: CASSQGLAGGGELFF. The CDR3 coding sequence is TGTGCCAGCAGCCAAGGTCTAGCGGGTGGCGGGGAGCTGTTTTTT.

This chain connects TRBV27 to TRBJ2-7, with a weak D call TRBD1 (6 bases). The CDR3 totals 14 residues. V gave up 5 bases and J gave up 2 bases, with 13 bases separating them. Looked up from germline, CDR1 is MNHEY and CDR2 is SMNVEV (reference sequence). The CDR3 DNA sequence: TGTGCCAGCAGTACATATGGGGGCCCCTACGAGCAGTACTTC. Its translation: CASSTYGGPYEQYF.

This clone is a singleton in its sample. V gene TRBV28 combines with J gene TRBJ2-1, with 9 bases lining up with TRBD2. Germline CDR1 MDHEN, CDR2 SYDVKM. Unmatched junction bases numbered 11, after V lost 6 bases and J lost 8 bases. This CDR3 contains 15 residues. The CDR3 sequence is CASSLAGPRRDEQFF. DNA for the CDR3: TGTGCCAGCAGCCTAGCGGGGCCCCGGCGCGATGAGCAGTTCTTC.

J is TRBJ2-5 and V is TRBV7-9; D is ambiguous. The CDR3 extends over 14 amino acids. The germline V gene encodes CDR1 SEHNR and CDR2 FQNEAQ (reference sequence). V lost 1 base to trimming and J lost 4 bases, with 10 bases between them. The DNA of the CDR3 is TGTGCCAGCAGCTTAGTGTCCATAGTAGAGACCCAGTACTTC. This codes for CASSLVSIVETQYF.

The rearrangement uses TRBV21-1 and TRBJ2-7; the listed D gene, TRBD1, was not tested against the DNA. TRBV21-1 counts as a pseudogene. CDR3 size: 13 residues. Here the CDR3 reads CASVQASSYEQYF. Written as DNA, the CDR3 is TGTGCCAGCGTTCAGGCGAGCTCCTACGAGCAGTACTTC.

V usage is TRBV28 and J usage is TRBJ1-4; tentative D call: TRBD1 (6 bases). The CDR3 contains 14 residues. Per germline, CDR1 MDHEN and CDR2 SYDVKM. V was cut by 2 bases and J by 8 bases, with 12 bases left in between. This CDR3 reads CASSLPAGVEKLFF. CDR3 DNA: TGTGCCAGCAGTTTACCGGCAGGGGTCGAAAAACTGTTTTTT.

This clone was recorded once. The chain combines TRBV19 with TRBJ2-2, with TRBD1 matching 9 bases. The CDR3 length is 19 residues. V shed 4 bases and J 4 bases; nucleotides not matched to a gene: 16. The germline CDR1 and CDR2 sequences are LNHDA and SQIVND (reference sequence). The DNA for the CDR3 is TGTGCCAGTAGTACATACCGCTTTACAGGGGGCATGGGCACCGGGGAGCTGTTTTTT. Encoded protein: CASSTYRFTGGMGTGELFF.

The genes are TRBV30 and TRBJ1-6; TRBD1 might be the D (6 bases). Germline CDR1 is GTSNPN and CDR2 is SVGIG (reference sequence). V was pared by 0 bases and J by 8 bases, with 14 bases between. The CDR3 extends over 15 amino acids. This CDR3 is CAWSVYNRVDSPLHF. The CDR3 DNA reads as TGTGCCTGGAGTGTTTACAACAGGGTGGATTCACCCCTCCACTTT. The whole variable domain, filled in from reference TRBV30 and TRBJ1-6, reads SQTIHQWPATLVQPVGSPLSLECTVEGTSNPNLYWYRQAAGRGLQLLFYSVGIGQISSEVPQNLSASRPQDRQFILSSKKLLLSDSGFYLCAWSVYNRVDSPLHFGNGTRLTVT.

This chain links TRBV4-1 with TRBJ2-7; the D gene is possibly TRBD1 (5 bases). V lost 4 bases and J lost 2, with 12 bases in between. Germline V lookup: CDR1 MGHRA, CDR2 YSYEKL. The CDR3 consists of 14 residues. The chain's CDR3 is CASSRSRQTYEQYF. Here the CDR3 DNA reads TGCGCCAGCAGCCGGTCTCGACAGACCTACGAGCAGTACTTC.

This chain links TRBV11-2 with TRBJ2-7, with D possibly matching TRBD1 (6 bases). The CDR3 loop spans 17 amino acids. Germline lookup yields CDR1 SGHAT and CDR2 FQNNGV. V shed 1 base and J shed 2 bases, with 18 bases lying between them. The CDR3 DNA reads TGTGCCAGCAGCTTAGGTGTCGGCAGGGGTTCTCCCTACGAGCAGTACTTC. Protein product: CASSLGVGRGSPYEQYF.

V gene TRBV21-1 combines with J gene TRBJ1-2; TRBD1 is the table's D call and was not checked against the DNA. TRBV21-1 has pseudogene status. This CDR3 comprises 12 residues. The CDR3 DNA follows: TGTGCCAGCAGGGGACAACTCTATGGCTACACCTTC. This sequence encodes CASRGQLYGYTF.

The rearrangement uses TRBV28 and TRBJ2-2; 11 bases are a match to TRBD2. Losses at the gene ends were 3 bases for V and 5 bases for J; bases not matched to a gene: 2. Germline V gene sequence: CDR1 MDHEN, CDR2 SYDVKM. The CDR3 sequence is 15 residues long. CDR3 loop: CASSFVAGGTGELFF. CDR3 bases: TGTGCCAGCAGTTTTGTAGCGGGAGGGACCGGGGAGCTGTTTTTT.